Listed here is a single T cell receptor beta chain. Antigen specificity is unknown. The source of the sample is a study of T cell responses to AZD1222 COVID-19 vaccine. Study outcomes and limitations: Just a handful of AZD1222 recipients were seropositive at baseline.

V was shortened by 0 bases and J by 6 bases, with 8 bases between the two germline ends. Looked up from germline, CDR1 is LGHNA and CDR2 is YSLEER. The CDR3 contains 14 residues. The protocol was immunoSEQ multiplex PCR, while the TCRdb copy is restricted to in-frame clones and leaves out a portion. The sample carries under 150,000 clones, about 93% recorded once. The TCR was taken from an adult in good health. The input for sequencing was peripheral blood, taken on day 0 of AZD1222 vaccination. The chain combines TRBV4-3 with TRBJ1-4; the D is unclear. The CDR3 reads CASSQEGRDEKLFF. CDR3 in DNA: TGCGCCAGCAGCCAAGAGGGGAGGGATGAAAAACTGTTTTTT.